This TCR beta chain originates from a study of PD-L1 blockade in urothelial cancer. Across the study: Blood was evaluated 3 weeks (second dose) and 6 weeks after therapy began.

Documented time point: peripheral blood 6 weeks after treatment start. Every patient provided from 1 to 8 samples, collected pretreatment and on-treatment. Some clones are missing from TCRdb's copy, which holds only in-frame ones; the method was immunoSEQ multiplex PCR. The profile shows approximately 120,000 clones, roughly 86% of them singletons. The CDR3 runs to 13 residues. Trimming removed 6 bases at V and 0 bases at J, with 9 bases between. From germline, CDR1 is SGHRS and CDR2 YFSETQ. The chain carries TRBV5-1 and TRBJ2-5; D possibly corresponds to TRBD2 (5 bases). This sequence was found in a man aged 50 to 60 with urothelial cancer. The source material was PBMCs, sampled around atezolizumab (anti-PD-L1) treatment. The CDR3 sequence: CASKSGNQETQYF. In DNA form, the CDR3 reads TGCGCCAGCAAGAGCGGCAACCAAGAGACCCAGTACTTC.